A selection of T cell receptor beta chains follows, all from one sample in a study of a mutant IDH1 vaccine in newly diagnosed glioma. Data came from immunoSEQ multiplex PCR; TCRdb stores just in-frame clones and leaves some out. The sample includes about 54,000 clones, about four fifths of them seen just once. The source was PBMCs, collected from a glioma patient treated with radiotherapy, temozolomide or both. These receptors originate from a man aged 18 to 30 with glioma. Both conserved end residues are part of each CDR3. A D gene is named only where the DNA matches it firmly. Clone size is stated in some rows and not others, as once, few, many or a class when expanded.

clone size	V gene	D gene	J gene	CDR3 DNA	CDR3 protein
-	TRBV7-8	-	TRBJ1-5	TGTGCCAGCAGCTTAGAAAACAGGATTCTATCCCAGCCCCAGCATTTT	CASSLENRILSQPQHF
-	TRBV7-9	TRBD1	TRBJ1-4	TGTGCCAGCAGCCCGAGACAGGGGTTAAATGAAAAACTGTTTTTT	CASSPRQGLNEKLFF
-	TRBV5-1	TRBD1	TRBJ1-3	TGCGCCAGCAGCTTGGAGGCAGGGGGGACTGGAAACACCATATATTTT	CASSLEAGGTGNTIYF
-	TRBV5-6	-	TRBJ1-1	TGTGCCAGCAGCTTGGATAGAACTGAAGCTTTCTTT	CASSLDRTEAFF
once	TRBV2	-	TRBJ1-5	TGTGCCAGCAGTGATCGGCGACAGCGCAATCAGCCCCAGCATTTT	CASSDRRQRNQPQHF
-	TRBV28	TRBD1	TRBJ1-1	TGTGCCAGCAGTTCGGACAGGGGATGGGCTGAAGCTTTCTTT	CASSSDRGWAEAFF
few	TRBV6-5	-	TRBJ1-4	TGTGCCAGCAGTTACTCACCGTCAACTAATGAAAAACTGTTTTTT	CASSYSPSTNEKLFF
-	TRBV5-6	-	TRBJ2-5	TGTGCCAGCAGTCCATCTGGTAGGGCGGACCAAGAGACCCAGTACTTC	CASSPSGRADQETQYF
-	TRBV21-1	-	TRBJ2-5	TGTGCCAGCAGCGCTAAAGCGGGGGACATCCAAGAGACCCAGTACTTC	CASSAKAGDIQETQYF
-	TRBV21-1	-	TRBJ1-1	TGTGCCAGCAGGGACAGGCGGGGCACTGAAGCTTTCTTT	CASRDRRGTEAFF
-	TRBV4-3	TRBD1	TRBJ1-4	TGCGCCAGCAGCTCACGGACAGGGGATGAAAAACTGTTTTTT	CASSSRTGDEKLFF
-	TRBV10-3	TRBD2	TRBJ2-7	TGTGCCATCAGTGAGTCCCCACTTAGTTCTAGCGGCCCCTCCTACGAGCAGTACTTC	CAISESPLSSSGPSYEQYF
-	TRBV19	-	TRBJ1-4	TGTGCCAGTACTGAAGGGACTAATGAAAAACTGTTTTTT	CASTEGTNEKLFF
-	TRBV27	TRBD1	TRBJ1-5	TGTGCCAGCAGTTCCCGACAGGGCCTTATGGGCAATCAGCCCCAGCATTTT	CASSSRQGLMGNQPQHF
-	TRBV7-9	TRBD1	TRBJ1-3	TGTGCCAGCAGCGCCCGGGGAACAGGGGGTTTGAAAAACACCATATATTTT	CASSARGTGGLKNTIYF
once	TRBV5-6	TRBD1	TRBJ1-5	TGTGCCAGCAGCTCGAAGGACAGGGCTTTAGGTCAGCCCCAGCATTTT	CASSSKDRALGQPQHF
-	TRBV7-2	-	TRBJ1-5	TGTGCCAGCAGCTTACTGGGGGCAGGGCAGCCCCAGCATTTT	CASSLLGAGQPQHF
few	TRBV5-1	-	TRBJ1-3	TGCGCCAGCAGTAAGTCAGGGGCTGGAAACACCATATATTTT	CASSKSGAGNTIYF